This passage covers 29 T cell receptor beta chains from one sample sequenced in a study of blood T cell repertoires in COVID-19. Profiling relied on immunoSEQ multiplex PCR, and the TCRdb table lists in-frame clones only, not all of them. The table records 120,000 to 150,000 clones, more than 85% of them present only once. Material for sequencing was peripheral blood. All receptors derive from a human donor in a cohort sampled during active COVID-19.

Here the CDR3 reads CASSPIGTSAYNEQFF. The CDR3 DNA reads as TGTGCCAGCAGTCCCATCGGGACTAGCGCCTACAATGAGCAGTTCTTC. The chain carries TRBV7-2 and TRBJ2-1; 10 bases are shared with TRBD2. Trimming took 6 bases from V and 2 from J; bases not matched to a gene: 7. The CDR3 covers 16 residues. Germline assignment: CDR1 SGHTA and CDR2 FQGNSA.

V and J are TRBV10-1 and TRBJ1-2, with 8 bases identical to TRBD1. Germline loops: CDR1 WNHNN, CDR2 SYGVQD (reference sequence). The CDR3 has 19 amino acids. Trimming cost V 3 bases and J 4 bases; bases outside gene matches: 19. CDR3 loop: CASSDGKGPGQGIGYGYTF. CDR3 DNA: TGCGCCAGCAGTGATGGAAAGGGTCCAGGACAGGGCATTGGCTATGGCTACACCTTC.

The chain has TRBV30 and TRBJ2-7; 10 bases align to TRBD2. CDR1 GTSNPN and CDR2 SVGIG come from the germline V gene (reference sequence). V shed 3 bases and J 6 bases; nucleotides not matched to a gene: 8. The length of the CDR3 is 14 residues. The CDR3 here is CAWRVPAGGGEQYF. CDR3 DNA sequence: TGTGCCTGGAGGGTTCCAGCGGGGGGGGGCGAGCAGTACTTC.

The chain recombines TRBV28 with TRBJ2-6; 7 bases align to TRBD2. Germline-derived CDR1 and CDR2 are MDHEN and SYDVKM. V shed 9 bases and J 8 bases; nucleotides not matched to a gene: 7. The CDR3 is 13 amino acids. CDR3 coding DNA: TGTGCCAGTGGTTGGGGGGGTCCCAACGTCCTGACTTTC. Residues: CASGWGGPNVLTF.

This rearrangement joins TRBV10-3 to TRBJ2-7, with 8 bases identical to TRBD2. CDR3 length: 16 amino acids. In germline, CDR1 is ENHRY, CDR2 SYGVKD. Trimming took 2 bases from V and 2 from J; bases not matched to a gene: 8. The CDR3 spells CAISEPGGVSPYEQYF. The CDR3 nucleotides read TGTGCCATCAGTGAGCCCGGGGGGGTATCCCCCTACGAGCAGTACTTC.

The chain has TRBV18 and TRBJ2-7; 11 bases fit TRBD1. The CDR3 has 16 amino acids. Germline V gene lookup returns CDR1 KGHSH and CDR2 LQKENI. The V gene end was trimmed by 3 bases and the J gene end by 5 bases; junction bases not matched to a gene: 9. For the CDR3, the DNA is TGTGCCAGCTCACCGGAGGGAGGGACAGGGGGTCACGAGCAGTACTTC. Residues: CASSPEGGTGGHEQYF.

This clone was observed a handful of times. The chain recombines TRBV4-1 with TRBJ1-5, with D unresolved. Germline CDR1 and CDR2: MGHRA and YSYEKL. This CDR3 region has 13 residues. The ends were cut back, 4 bases at V and 6 bases at J, with 10 bases in the middle. The CDR3 bases are TGCGCCAGCAGCCTCCTCCCGAGTCAGCCCCAGCATTTT. This encodes CASSLLPSQPQHF.

The chain uses TRBV24-1 and TRBJ2-1; 7 bases are a match to TRBD1. The CDR3 loop spans 13 amino acids. Trimming at V came to 4 bases and at J to 7 bases, leaving 3 bases not matched to a gene. Germline assignment: CDR1 KGHDR and CDR2 SFDVKD. The CDR3 bases are TGTGCCACCAGTGACCTGACAGGGAATGAGCAGTTCTTC. Amino acids: CATSDLTGNEQFF.

This chain joins TRBV2 and TRBJ1-1, with TRBD1 identical over 9 bases. This CDR3 is 16 amino acids long. CDR1 and CDR2 from the germline V gene are SNHLY and FYNNEI. J lost 4 bases, V lost 3 bases, and 9 bases had no gene match. The CDR3 sequence is CASSDTTGGMGTEAFF. The CDR3, as DNA: TGTGCCAGCAGTGATACGACAGGGGGAATGGGCACTGAAGCTTTCTTT.

This clone was counted a single time. The chain uses TRBV24-1 and TRBJ1-1, with TRBD1 as a possible D gene (5 bases). The CDR3 has 16 amino acids. Deletions cut 5 bases from V and 11 bases from J, with 26 bases between. Germline-derived CDR1 and CDR2 are KGHDR and SFDVKD. For the CDR3, the DNA is TGTGCCACCAGTGCTCTTTCGTTACGGGGGTCAAAAGGGGCTTTCTTT. Protein sequence: CATSALSLRGSKGAFF.

This CDR3 is CATAGTVNTGELFF. In DNA, the CDR3 is TGTGCCACCGCCGGGACAGTCAACACCGGGGAGCTGTTTTTT. The genes are TRBV24-1 and TRBJ2-2; 7 positions agree with TRBD1. The junction had 5 bases not matched to a gene; V was cut back by 9 bases and J by 2 bases. Germline CDR1 KGHDR, CDR2 SFDVKD. CDR3 length: 14 residues.

The chain links TRBV19 to TRBJ2-3; D perhaps matches TRBD1 (6 bases). The CDR3 contains 16 residues. Germline lookup yields CDR1 LNHDA and CDR2 SQIVND (reference sequence). Trimming removed 3 bases at V and 0 bases at J, with 13 bases between. The CDR3 nucleotides are TGTGCCAGTAGTATGGGACACCGGACGAGCACAGATACGCAGTATTTT. Amino acid sequence: CASSMGHRTSTDTQYF. Drawing the rest from reference TRBV19 and TRBJ2-3, the complete variable domain is DGGITQSPKYLFRKEGQNVTLSCEQNLNHDAMYWYRQDPGQGLRLIYYSQIVNDFQKGDIAEGYSVSREKKESFPLTVTSAQKNPTAFYLCASSMGHRTSTDTQYFGPGTRLTVL.

This chain links TRBV4-2 with TRBJ2-1; 9 bases match TRBD2. Losses at the gene ends were 5 bases for V and 4 bases for J; bases not matched to a gene: 9. The CDR3 totals 16 residues. Per germline, CDR1 LGHNA and CDR2 YNFKEQ. CDR3 in DNA: TGTGCCAGCAGCTTACTAGCGGGTGACCATTACAATGAGCAGTTCTTC. The encoded protein is CASSLLAGDHYNEQFF.

The chain recombines TRBV7-2 with TRBJ1-3; 7 bases are a match to TRBD1. Germline loops: CDR1 SGHTA, CDR2 FQGNSA. The CDR3 length is 14 residues. V dropped 4 bases and J dropped 4; count of bases not matched to a gene: 4. DNA of the CDR3: TGTGCCAGCAGCTGGGACAGAAAAGGAAACACCATATATTTT. This codes for CASSWDRKGNTIYF.

The rearrangement links TRBV28 to TRBJ2-5; TRBD2 aligns across 9 bases. V gave up 3 bases and J gave up 1 base; unmatched junction bases: 6. The CDR3 is made up of 16 amino acids. From germline, CDR1 is MDHEN and CDR2 SYDVKM. This CDR3 reads CASSLRGGPVQETQYF. The CDR3 coding sequence is TGTGCCAGCAGTTTGCGGGGGGGGCCAGTCCAAGAGACCCAGTACTTC.

The V call is TRBV6-5, the J call TRBJ1-2; 9 bases are a match to TRBD1. J gave up 3 bases and V 6 bases, and 5 bases lay outside the gene matches. Per germline, CDR1 MNHEY and CDR2 SVGAGI. The CDR3 length is 14 residues. The CDR3 DNA reads TGTGCCAGCAGCAGGACAGGGGCTCACTATGGCTACACCTTC. Protein: CASSRTGAHYGYTF.

The J gene is TRBJ1-1, the V gene TRBV6-5; D is unresolved. From germline, CDR1 is MNHEY and CDR2 SVGAGI. The CDR3 loop spans 14 amino acids. V lost 2 bases and J lost 1, with 8 bases in between. The CDR3 coding sequence is TGTGCCAGCAGTTACAGACCGGGGAACACTGAAGCTTTCTTT. Its protein is CASSYRPGNTEAFF.

The chain uses TRBV29-1 and TRBJ1-4, with D unclear. V was cut by 5 bases and J by 5 bases, with 9 bases left in between. Germline V CDR1 and CDR2: SQVTM, ANQGSEA. The CDR3 has 12 amino acids. The CDR3 is CSVRGFNEKLFF. The CDR3 nucleotides are TGCAGCGTTCGGGGTTTCAATGAAAAACTGTTTTTT.

The chain combines TRBV6-5 with TRBJ2-3, with TRBD1 identical over 7 bases. Germline V CDR1 and CDR2: MNHEY, SVGAGI. The trim removed 7 bases at V and 1 base at J, leaving 5 bases unmatched. The CDR3 covers 14 residues. CDR3 in amino acids: CASTTGFGTDTQYF. Written as DNA, the CDR3 is TGTGCCAGCACGACAGGGTTTGGCACAGATACGCAGTATTTT.

The J gene is TRBJ2-1, the V gene TRBV5-1, with 8 bases lining up with TRBD1. The V gene's germline CDR1 is SGHRS and CDR2 YFSETQ. The CDR3 has 15 residues. The junction had 11 bases not matched to a gene; V was cut back by 3 bases and J by 9 bases. The CDR3 DNA reads as TGCGCCAGCAGCTCTGGGAAACAGGGGGGAGGTGAGCAGTTCTTC. Its translation is CASSSGKQGGGEQFF.

The chain couples TRBV9 to TRBJ2-3; 9 bases fit TRBD2. CDR3 length: 14 residues. The V gene end was trimmed by 0 bases and the J gene end by 5 bases; junction bases not matched to a gene: 1. The germline V gene encodes CDR1 SGDLS and CDR2 YYNGEE. The CDR3 here is CASSVEAGGDTQYF. The CDR3 DNA sequence: TGTGCCAGCAGCGTAGAAGCGGGGGGAGATACGCAGTATTTT.

The gene calls are TRBV7-2 and TRBJ1-5; TRBD1 matches at 7 bases. V dropped 8 bases and J dropped 3; count of bases not matched to a gene: 7. This CDR3 comprises 14 residues. Germline V gene sequence: CDR1 SGHTA, CDR2 FQGNSA. The CDR3 DNA sequence: TGTGCCAGCCGACAGGGCATAAACAATCAGCCCCAGCATTTT. It translates to CASRQGINNQPQHF.

The rearrangement uses TRBV6-5 and TRBJ2-3; 14 nucleotides align to TRBD2. The CDR3 runs 15 residues. J lost 6 bases, V lost 6 bases, and 5 bases had no gene match. From germline, CDR1 is MNHEY and CDR2 SVGAGI. CDR3 in DNA: TGTGCCAGCAGCCGACTAGCGGGGGGGAGCGATACGCAGTATTTT. Protein sequence: CASSRLAGGSDTQYF.

CDR3 in amino acids: CASSLLGGNEQFF. The CDR3 region has the DNA TGTGCCAGCAGCTTATTGGGGGGCAATGAGCAGTTCTTC. V is TRBV7-9 and J is TRBJ2-1; tentative D call: TRBD2 (6 bases). CDR1 and CDR2 (germline): SEHNR, FQNEAQ (reference sequence). V dropped 2 bases and J dropped 6 bases, with 8 bases sitting between them. The CDR3 extends over 13 amino acids.

The chain uses TRBV6-4 and TRBJ1-2, with a tentative D call TRBD1 (6 bases). CDR3 length: 15 residues. The V gene lost 6 bases and the J gene lost 2 bases, with 16 bases spanning the gap. Germline loops: CDR1 MRHNA, CDR2 SNTAGT. The CDR3 loop is CASRPQGQGNYGYTF. DNA of the CDR3: TGTGCCAGCAGACCTCAGGGGCAAGGGAACTATGGCTACACCTTC.

The rearrangement links TRBV6-5 to TRBJ2-3; 9 bases align to TRBD2. The germline V gene encodes CDR1 MNHEY and CDR2 SVGAGI. The CDR3 contains 13 residues. Germline trimming cut 9 bases from V and 6 bases from J; bases unmatched to any gene: 7. CDR3 region: CASRGGGRDTQYF. The CDR3 bases are TGTGCCAGTCGCGGGGGGGGTCGGGATACGCAGTATTTT.

The CDR3 nucleotides are TGTGCCAGCAGTTACGAAGGGGTCAGCTCCTACGAGCAGTACTTC. Its protein product is CASSYEGVSSYEQYF. The chain carries TRBV6-6 and TRBJ2-7; perhaps TRBD1 as D (5 bases). The V and J ends lost 2 bases and 0 bases respectively, with 11 bases between them. Germline CDR1 MNHNY, CDR2 SVGAGI (reference sequence). This CDR3 has 15 amino acids.

The table lists this clone with a count of one. The chain joins TRBV6-5 to TRBJ1-6, with D possibly TRBD1 on 6 matching bases. V lost 6 bases and J lost 14, with 20 bases in between. In germline, CDR1 is MNHEY, CDR2 SVGAGI. This CDR3 has 14 amino acids. CDR3 sequence (DNA): TGTGCCAGCAGACCGGACAGTCACCCCTCGACCCTCCACTTT. This encodes CASRPDSHPSTLHF.

The chain is built from TRBV27 and TRBJ2-7; 14 bases are a match to TRBD2. The CDR3 spans 16 residues. V shed 3 bases, J shed 6 bases, and the junction held 7 bases outside the gene matches. Germline CDR1 MNHEY, CDR2 SMNVEV (reference sequence). For the CDR3, the DNA is TGTGCCAGCAGTTTGGGGGGACTAGCGGGAGAGGGCGAGCAGTACTTC. Amino acid sequence: CASSLGGLAGEGEQYF.